This T cell receptor (beta chain) is from a study of T cell responses to AZD1222 COVID-19 vaccine. Sequencing was performed with immunoSEQ multiplex PCR; in TCRdb, only in-frame clones are kept and a portion is missing. This repertoire shows more than 95,000 clones, about 90% found once; its top ten account for 7% to 10%. The CDR3 length is 16 residues. Germline CDR1 is WNHNN and CDR2 is SYGVQD (reference sequence). V was cut by 6 bases and J by 3 bases, with 19 bases left in between. The TCR sequence derives from an adult in good health. Specimen: peripheral blood, collected on day 0 of AZD1222 vaccination. This chain links TRBV10-1 with TRBJ2-3, with a weak D call TRBD1 (5 bases). The CDR3 DNA is TGCGCCAGCAGCAGACAGCTTGTGAGTGCGACAGATACGCAGTATTTT. Its translation: CASSRQLVSATDTQYF.